Detailed here is one T cell receptor (beta chain). Its target is not known. Into every PCR, synthetic TCR analog templates were spiked. The repertoire was sequenced with immunoSEQ multiplex PCR; TCRdb's copy has only in-frame clones and lacks some. The sample lists 25,000 to 35,000 clones, about 80% seen once, with around 3.3% in the top ten. The sample comes from a study of PD-L1 blockade in urothelial cancer. Looking at the study overall: From 0 to 3 prior chemotherapy regimens had been given to the patients. Reported median T cell count for blood samples was roughly 140,000. Study results and caveats: Patients with below-median pretreatment blood clonality survived longer.

Indicated time point: peripheral blood 6 weeks after treatment start. Germline CDR1 and CDR2: SGHTS and YDEGEE. The CDR3 extends over 14 amino acids. Unmatched junction bases numbered 6, after V lost 4 bases and J lost 4 bases. The V and J genes are TRBV5-8 and TRBJ2-7, with TRBD1 matching 9 bases. The sequenced sample was PBMCs, obtained around atezolizumab (anti-PD-L1) treatment. This sequence originates from a man aged 70 or older with urothelial cancer. This CDR3 reads CASSQGQGVYEQYF. DNA of the CDR3: TGTGCCAGCAGCCAGGGACAGGGAGTTTACGAGCAGTACTTC.